The 26 T cell receptor beta chains listed next were all sequenced from one sample in a study of blood T cell repertoires in COVID-19. Here immunoSEQ multiplex PCR was the method, and the copy in TCRdb shows in-frame clones only, minus some. The sample lists 60,000 to 90,000 clones, 86% seen once, with roughly a sixth in the top ten. Material for sequencing was peripheral blood. The receptors come from a human donor in a cohort sampled during active COVID-19.

This chain links TRBV6-5 with TRBJ2-1; no firm D call. Germline values: CDR1 MNHEY, CDR2 SVGAGI. The CDR3 is made up of 14 amino acids. V was shortened by 2 bases and J by 5 bases, with 10 bases between the two germline ends. CDR3: CASSYRQANNEQFF. The DNA for the CDR3 is TGTGCCAGCAGTTACAGGCAGGCTAACAATGAGCAGTTCTTC.

CDR3 in DNA: TGTGCCTGGAGTAAGACTAGCGGGAGCTCCTACGAGCAGTACTTC. It encodes CAWSKTSGSSYEQYF. This chain connects TRBV30 to TRBJ2-7; 12 nucleotides line up with TRBD2. Germline loops: CDR1 GTSNPN, CDR2 SVGIG (reference sequence). V was clipped by 2 bases and J by 0 bases; unmatched bases: 2. The CDR3 is made up of 15 amino acids.

The chain joins TRBV5-1 to TRBJ2-7; 7 nucleotides line up with TRBD1. The junction had 12 bases not matched to a gene; V was cut back by 3 bases and J by 3 bases. Germline V CDR1 and CDR2: SGHRS, YFSETQ. The CDR3 is 16 amino acids. CDR3 coding DNA: TGCGCCAGCAGCTCTTCCCGACAGGGTGGGAGCTACGAGCAGTACTTC. Residues: CASSSSRQGGSYEQYF.

This sequence joins TRBV5-1 and TRBJ2-7, with TRBD1 identical over 8 bases. V was clipped by 6 bases and J by 0 bases; unmatched bases: 14. There are 17 residues in the CDR3. Germline CDR1 and CDR2: SGHRS and YFSETQ. The CDR3, as DNA: TGCGCCAGCACCCCCGTTCCCCCAGGGACAGGCTCCTACGAGCAGTACTTC. Translated: CASTPVPPGTGSYEQYF.

The chain has TRBV6-1 and TRBJ1-5; 7 bases agree with TRBD1. Germline V lookup: CDR1 MNHNS, CDR2 SASEGT. V lost 3 bases and J lost 6; bases outside the gene matches: 5. The CDR3 runs 14 residues. CDR3: CASSDRGSSQPQHF. The CDR3, as DNA: TGTGCCAGCAGTGACAGGGGGTCAAGTCAGCCCCAGCATTTT.

The J gene is TRBJ2-7, the V gene TRBV4-3; TRBD2 is a possible D gene (5 bases). Germline V lookup: CDR1 LGHNA, CDR2 YSLEER. The germline V and J ends were trimmed by 0 bases and 7 bases, with 10 bases remaining between them. The CDR3 extends over 13 amino acids. The CDR3 loop reads CASSQEEGNEQYF. The DNA for the CDR3 is TGCGCCAGCAGCCAAGAAGAGGGAAATGAGCAGTACTTC.

The chain uses TRBV9 and TRBJ2-7, with 7 positions matching TRBD2. Trimming removed 4 bases from V and 5 bases from J; junction bases left unmatched: 12. CDR3 length equals 15 residues. Germline CDR1 SGDLS, CDR2 YYNGEE. CDR3 bases: TGTGCCAGCAGCCCTAGAAATTGGGGGGGTGACGAGCAGTACTTC. Amino acids: CASSPRNWGGDEQYF.

The chain has TRBV18 and TRBJ1-1, with D possibly matching TRBD1 (5 bases). The germline V gene encodes CDR1 KGHSH and CDR2 LQKENI. This CDR3 region has 15 residues. Trimming took 2 bases from V and 2 from J, leaving 12 bases between them. DNA of the CDR3: TGTGCCAGCTCACCAAAAACAGGCAAAAACACTGAAGCTTTCTTT. This gives the protein CASSPKTGKNTEAFF.

CDR3 region: CASSQDDRGGLGYTF. The CDR3 region has the DNA TGCGCCAGCAGCCAGGACGACAGGGGAGGGTTGGGCTACACCTTC. V gene TRBV4-1 combines with J gene TRBJ1-2, with 8 bases lining up with TRBD1. V lost 3 bases and J lost 8; bases outside the gene matches: 11. This CDR3 region has 15 residues. CDR1 and CDR2 (germline): MGHRA, YSYEKL.

The rearrangement joins TRBV11-2 to TRBJ2-7; D call uncertain. The germline gives CDR1 SGHAT, CDR2 FQNNGV. Trimming removed 2 bases at V and 5 bases at J, with 4 bases between. The CDR3 runs to 11 residues. CDR3 DNA: TGTGCCAGCAGCTTATTTAACGAGCAGTACTTC. Protein product: CASSLFNEQYF.

This chain connects TRBV3-1 (or the pseudogene TRBV3-2) to TRBJ2-7; D possibly corresponds to TRBD1 (7 bases). Per the germline V gene, CDR1 is LGHDT and CDR2 is YNNKEL (reference sequence). The CDR3 is made up of 17 amino acids. The V end was cut by 0 bases, the J end by 0 bases, with 15 bases between. CDR3: CASSQEGARGASYEQYF. CDR3 bases: TGTGCCAGCAGCCAAGAAGGGGCCAGGGGGGCCTCCTACGAGCAGTACTTC.

The count of this clone is one. The chain couples TRBV6-5 to TRBJ2-7; weak D call: TRBD1 (6 bases). The germline CDR1 and CDR2 sequences are MNHEY and SVGAGI. The CDR3 spans 13 residues. V was pared by 6 bases and J by 2 bases, with 11 bases between. The CDR3: CASSRTATYEQYF. In DNA form, the CDR3 reads TGTGCCAGCAGCAGGACAGCCACCTACGAGCAGTACTTC.

This rearrangement joins TRBV6-5 to TRBJ1-2; 7 positions match TRBD1. V lost 7 bases and J lost 5; bases outside the gene matches: 7. The CDR3 runs 13 residues. Germline CDR1 is MNHEY and CDR2 is SVGAGI. The chain's CDR3 is CASKRDSLYGYTF. The CDR3 DNA follows: TGTGCCAGCAAGAGGGACAGTCTATATGGCTACACCTTC.

J is TRBJ1-6 and V is TRBV7-9, with TRBD1 matching 8 bases. The CDR3 consists of 16 residues. CDR1 is SEHNR and CDR2 is FQNEAQ in the germline V gene (reference sequence). J lost 8 bases, V lost 1 base, and 7 bases had no gene match. CDR3 sequence (DNA): TGTGCCAGCAGCTTAGGGTCAGGGGGCATGGATTCACCCCTCCACTTT. This gives the protein CASSLGSGGMDSPLHF.

As regards this clone: Other DNA variants within this sample encode the same CDR3. The chain couples TRBV25-1 to TRBJ2-1, with D possibly TRBD2 on 5 matching bases. The CDR3 is made up of 12 amino acids. V lost 6 bases to trimming and J lost 6 bases, with 9 bases between them. Per the germline V gene, CDR1 is MGHDK and CDR2 is SYGVNS. CDR3 amino acids: CASSGLRNEQFF. In nucleotides, the CDR3 is TGTGCCAGCAGCGGACTTCGCAATGAGCAGTTCTTC.

The chain carries TRBV28 and TRBJ2-1, with a tentative D call TRBD2 (5 bases). The CDR3 covers 14 residues. From germline, CDR1 is MDHEN and CDR2 SYDVKM. The V end was cut by 7 bases, the J end by 6 bases, with 16 bases between. The CDR3 is CASTFDPGSNEQFF. Here the CDR3 DNA reads TGTGCCAGCACCTTCGATCCGGGATCCAATGAGCAGTTCTTC.

In its sample, this clone was seen a few times. This chain joins TRBV13 and TRBJ2-3, with 9 bases aligning to TRBD2. This CDR3 spans 15 amino acids. V was pared by 3 bases and J by 6 bases, with 7 bases of the junction left unmatched. CDR1 and CDR2 from the germline V gene are PRHDT and FYEKMQ (reference sequence). CDR3 nucleotide sequence: TGTGCCAGCAGCTTGAAGCGGGAGGCGTTGGATACGCAGTATTTT. Protein product: CASSLKREALDTQYF.

This clone is a singleton in its sample. The chain is built from TRBV28 and TRBJ1-5; 9 bases are shared with TRBD1. Unmatched junction bases numbered 7, after V lost 7 bases and J lost 6 bases. In germline, CDR1 is MDHEN, CDR2 SYDVKM. CDR3 length: 14 residues. Written as DNA, the CDR3 is TGTGCCAGCATTATACAGGGGGCAAGTCAGCCCCAGCATTTT. Residues: CASIIQGASQPQHF.

This clone was picked up one time. J is TRBJ2-2 and V is TRBV6-5; TRBD1 matches 12 bases. CDR3 length: 15 amino acids. Germline V gives CDR1 MNHEY, CDR2 SVGAGI. The junction had 7 bases not matched to a gene; V was cut back by 7 bases and J by 7 bases. The CDR3 region is CASNRDRGRVGELFF. Written as DNA, the CDR3 is TGTGCCAGCAACCGGGACAGGGGGCGCGTCGGGGAGCTGTTTTTT.

The chain combines TRBV13 with TRBJ1-5; the D is unclear. Trimming cost V 0 bases and J 7 bases, with 10 bases left between them. CDR3 size: 14 residues. CDR1 and CDR2 from the germline V gene are PRHDT and FYEKMQ (reference sequence). The CDR3 coding sequence is TGTGCCAGCAGCTTAGGGGCTTTCGGGCAGCCCCAGCATTTT. It encodes CASSLGAFGQPQHF.

This chain connects TRBV6-6 to TRBJ1-5, with D tentatively TRBD1 (6 bases). This CDR3 comprises 16 residues. V dropped 2 bases and J dropped 3 bases, with 14 bases sitting between them. CDR1 is MNHNY, CDR2 SVGAGI, per germline (reference sequence). This CDR3 reads CASSYGNRADNQPQHF. In DNA form, the CDR3 reads TGTGCCAGCAGTTACGGTAACAGGGCGGACAATCAGCCCCAGCATTTT.

A word on this clone: Mismatch with germline at one junction end may stem from a read error. The chain carries TRBV7-7 and TRBJ2-7; 10 bases fit TRBD2. The length of the CDR3 is 15 residues. Germline-derived CDR1 and CDR2 are SSHAT and FNYEAQ (reference sequence). CDR3 nucleotide sequence: TGTGCTAGCAGCTTAGATACTAGCGGGGTCTACGAGCAGTACTTC. Protein sequence: CASSLDTSGVYEQYF.

The DNA for the CDR3 is TGCGCCAGCAGCTTCAGGACCCTCGGGGACACCATATATTTT. Protein sequence: CASSFRTLGDTIYF. The chain recombines TRBV4-3 with TRBJ1-3; D unclear. CDR1 LGHNA and CDR2 YSLEER come from the germline V gene. V gave up 5 bases and J gave up 8 bases, with 16 bases separating them. The CDR3 loop spans 14 amino acids.

The V call is TRBV7-9, the J call TRBJ2-1; maybe TRBD1 (6 bases). Deletions cut 5 bases from V and 4 bases from J, with 9 bases between. CDR3 length equals 13 residues. Germline CDR1 is SEHNR and CDR2 is FQNEAQ (reference sequence). In nucleotides, the CDR3 is TGTGCCAGCAGCGCAGGACAGTACAATGAGCAGTTCTTC. Amino acid sequence: CASSAGQYNEQFF.

The J gene is TRBJ2-2, the V gene TRBV2; TRBD2 is a possible D gene (5 bases). CDR3 size: 16 residues. The germline V and J ends were trimmed by 2 bases and 1 base, with 11 bases remaining between them. CDR1 and CDR2 from the germline V gene are SNHLY and FYNNEI. CDR3 protein: CASSEFRLQNTGELFF. CDR3 coding DNA: TGTGCCAGCAGTGAATTTAGACTACAGAACACCGGGGAGCTGTTTTTT.

The rearrangement uses TRBV4-1 and TRBJ2-7, with 8 bases lining up with TRBD2. The CDR3 sequence is 17 residues long. Germline CDR1 is MGHRA and CDR2 is YSYEKL. With 0 bases clipped from V and 2 bases from J, the junction kept 9 bases outside the gene matches. The CDR3 nucleotides are TGCGCCAGCAGCCAAGATGCAGCCGGGGGGGCAACCTACGAGCAGTACTTC. As protein: CASSQDAAGGATYEQYF.